The rows below give T cell receptor beta chains drawn from one sample of a study of blood T cell repertoires in COVID-19. Libraries were prepared by immunoSEQ multiplex PCR; TCRdb keeps only in-frame clonotypes and omits some of them. The sample records about 240,000 clones, approximately 82% being singletons. Material: peripheral blood. The receptors stem from a woman aged 18-29 years with acute or convalescent COVID-19. CDR3s include the opening cysteine and the closing phenylalanine or tryptophan. The D gene is left open where the match is weak. Clone size, where shown, is once, few, many, or a class for clones that have expanded.

TRBD1	TRBJ1-2	NA	TRBV3-1/TRBV3-2	CASSHPDRDGGYTF	TGTGCCAGCAGCCACCCGGACAGGGACGGCGGCTACACCTTC
TRBD1	TRBJ1-4	once	TRBV28	CASSRGQNEKLFF	TGTGCCAGCAGTAGGGGACAGAATGAAAAACTGTTTTTT
NA	TRBJ2-3	NA	TRBV6-2/TRBV6-3	CASSYADRTDTQYF	TGTGCCAGCAGTTACGCCGACAGGACAGATACGCAGTATTTT
NA	TRBJ2-1	NA	TRBV12-3/TRBV12-4	CASSLWAGEQFF	TGTGCCAGCAGTTTATGGGCGGGGGAGCAGTTCTTC
NA	TRBJ1-3	NA	TRBV7-6	CASSLGGAGNTIYF	TGTGCCAGCAGCTTAGGGGGGGCTGGAAACACCATATATTTT
TRBD1	TRBJ1-5	NA	TRBV7-2	CASSLDRELNQPQHF	TGTGCCAGCAGCTTGGACAGGGAACTCAATCAGCCCCAGCATTTT
NA	TRBJ1-6	few	TRBV29-1	CSVKTTGTSNSPLHF	TGCAGCGTCAAGACTACCGGGACAAGTAATTCACCCCTCCACTTT
NA	TRBJ1-2	NA	TRBV7-9	CASSLRAGAKGTYSYGYTF	TGTGCCAGCAGCTTGAGGGCGGGGGCCAAAGGGACCTACTCCTATGGCTACACCTTC
NA	TRBJ1-2	NA	TRBV27	CASKAGAGYGYTF	TGTGCCAGCAAGGCAGGGGCAGGGTATGGCTACACCTTC
TRBD1	TRBJ1-5	NA	TRBV6-5	CASRKTGIIGQPQHF	TGTGCCAGCAGGAAGACAGGGATAATCGGTCAGCCCCAGCATTTT
NA	TRBJ1-5	NA	TRBV28	CASKVGGNQPQHF	TGTGCCAGCAAAGTAGGGGGCAATCAGCCCCAGCATTTT
TRBD1	TRBJ2-7	NA	TRBV11-2	CASSFILRPDRASYEQYF	TGTGCCAGCAGCTTTATTCTTCGGCCTGACAGGGCCTCCTACGAGCAGTACTTC
NA	TRBJ2-1	NA	TRBV6-6	CASSYYTGDEQFF	TGTGCCAGCAGTTACTACACAGGCGATGAGCAGTTCTTC
TRBD2	TRBJ2-7	NA	TRBV27	CASSLTSGTSYEQYF	TGTGCCAGCAGTCTGACTAGCGGGACCTCCTACGAGCAGTACTTC
TRBD1	TRBJ1-5	NA	TRBV15	CATSRESGQGRQPQHF	TGTGCCACCAGCAGAGAGAGCGGACAGGGCAGACAGCCCCAGCATTTT
TRBD2	TRBJ2-7	NA	TRBV5-1	CASSLVGGDPEQYF	TGCGCCAGCAGCTTGGTGGGAGGGGATCCCGAGCAGTACTTC
TRBD2	TRBJ2-3	NA	TRBV18	CASSPSGRAFTDTQYF	TGTGCCAGCTCACCGAGCGGGAGGGCCTTCACAGATACGCAGTATTTT
TRBD2	TRBJ2-5	NA	TRBV11-2	CASSSTLAGAETQYF	TGTGCCAGCAGCTCAACCTTAGCGGGAGCGGAGACCCAGTACTTC
TRBD1	TRBJ1-5	once	TRBV27	CASSLVPTGTGNNQPQHF	TGTGCCAGCAGTTTAGTTCCGACAGGGACGGGTAACAATCAGCCCCAGCATTTT
NA	TRBJ2-7	NA	TRBV7-8	CASSLAVRSYEQYF	TGTGCCAGCAGCTTGGCGGTAAGATCCTACGAGCAGTACTTC
TRBD2	TRBJ2-5	few	TRBV28	CASSLVAGQTQYF	TGTGCCAGCAGTTTAGTAGCGGGGCAGACCCAGTACTTC
TRBD2	TRBJ2-7	NA	TRBV2	CASSDHTGTSGRFGEQYF	TGTGCCAGCAGCGACCACACCGGGACTAGCGGGAGGTTTGGTGAGCAGTACTTC
NA	TRBJ1-5	NA	TRBV28	CASSFPVSNQPQHF	TGTGCCAGCAGTTTCCCGGTAAGCAATCAGCCCCAGCATTTT
TRBD1	TRBJ1-2	NA	TRBV7-3	CASSSPGQGPYTF	TGTGCCAGCAGCTCACCGGGACAGGGACCTTACACCTTC
TRBD2	TRBJ2-7	NA	TRBV7-2	CASRGRLAGEDEQYF	TGTGCCAGCAGGGGAAGACTAGCGGGAGAGGACGAGCAGTACTTC
TRBD2	TRBJ2-7	NA	TRBV2	CASTGTRTHEQYF	TGTGCCAGCACCGGGACTAGGACTCACGAGCAGTACTTC
NA	TRBJ1-1	NA	TRBV7-8	CASSLDGVWTGTEAFF	TGTGCCAGCAGCTTAGACGGGGTCTGGACGGGCACTGAAGCTTTCTTT
TRBD2	TRBJ2-5	NA	TRBV5-1	CASSTEGGRAQYF	TGCGCCAGCAGCACCGAGGGCGGGAGAGCCCAGTACTTC
TRBD2	TRBJ2-1	NA	TRBV2	CASSEPGLAGNEQFF	TGTGCCAGCAGCGAGCCGGGACTAGCGGGCAATGAGCAGTTCTTC
TRBD1	TRBJ1-5	NA	TRBV2	CASRQQGNSNQPQHF	TGTGCCAGCCGCCAACAGGGGAATAGCAATCAGCCCCAGCATTTT
NA	TRBJ2-7	NA	TRBV19	CASSIWGQYEQYF	TGTGCCAGTAGTATATGGGGGCAGTACGAGCAGTACTTC
NA	TRBJ1-5	once	TRBV6-6	CASSSGISNQPQHF	TGTGCCAGCAGTTCAGGGATTAGCAATCAGCCCCAGCATTTT
NA	TRBJ2-7	NA	TRBV5-4	CASSPRDRDTYEQYF	TGTGCCAGCAGCCCGCGGGACAGAGATACCTACGAGCAGTACTTC
TRBD1	TRBJ1-5	NA	TRBV28	CASSLPGQGRSQPQHF	TGTGCCAGCAGTTTACCGGGACAGGGTCGAAGTCAGCCCCAGCATTTT
NA	TRBJ1-6	NA	TRBV30	CAWIPWEGRGSYNSPLHF	TGTGCCTGGATCCCCTGGGAGGGCAGAGGATCCTATAATTCACCCCTCCACTTT
TRBD1	TRBJ2-3	NA	TRBV27	CASSSSWTGGRTDTQYF	TGTGCCAGCAGTTCCTCCTGGACAGGGGGCCGCACAGATACGCAGTATTTT
NA	TRBJ1-6	NA	TRBV3-1/TRBV3-2	CASSQVSVNSPLHF	TGTGCCAGCAGCCAAGTGAGTGTTAATTCACCCCTCCACTTT
NA	TRBJ2-3	NA	TRBV27	CASSRQDPRGTDTQYF	TGTGCCAGCAGTCGACAGGACCCACGGGGCACAGATACGCAGTATTTT